This T cell receptor beta chain emerged from a study of blood T cell repertoires in COVID-19. Sequencing used immunoSEQ multiplex PCR; TCRdb keeps in-frame clones, though not all of them. The table lists 450,000 to 600,000 clones, approximately 86% of them singletons. Germline loops: CDR1 LNHDA, CDR2 SQIVND (reference sequence). CDR3 length: 13 amino acids. Trimming took 7 bases from V and 8 from J, leaving 17 bases between them. The sequenced sample consisted of PBMCs or T cells enriched from blood (not recorded which). This TCR was recovered from a woman between 18 and 29 years old who had recovered from COVID-19. The chain has TRBV19 and TRBJ1-1; D not resolved. The CDR3 nucleotides read TGTGCCAGTACCCCGAGTCTTGAGACAGAAGCTTTCTTT. Translating it yields CASTPSLETEAFF.